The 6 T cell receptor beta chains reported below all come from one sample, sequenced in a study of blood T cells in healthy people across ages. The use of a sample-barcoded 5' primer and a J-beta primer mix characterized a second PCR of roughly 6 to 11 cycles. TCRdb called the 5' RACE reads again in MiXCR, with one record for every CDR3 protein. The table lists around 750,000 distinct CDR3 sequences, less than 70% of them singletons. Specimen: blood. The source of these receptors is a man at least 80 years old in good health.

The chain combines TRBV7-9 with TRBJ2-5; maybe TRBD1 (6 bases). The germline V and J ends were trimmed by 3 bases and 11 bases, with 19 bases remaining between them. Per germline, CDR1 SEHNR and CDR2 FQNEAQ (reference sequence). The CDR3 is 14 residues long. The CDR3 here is CASSLDQLQGRQYF. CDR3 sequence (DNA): TGTGCCAGCAGCTTGGACCAACTACAGGGAAGGCAGTACTTC.

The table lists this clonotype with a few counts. CDR3 loop: CASSLKGVGEQYF. In DNA form, the CDR3 reads TGTGCCAGCAGCTTAAAAGGGGTGGGCGAGCAGTACTTC. The V gene is TRBV11-2, the J gene TRBJ2-7; D perhaps matches TRBD1 (5 bases). This CDR3 spans 13 amino acids. Trimming stripped 2 bases from V and 6 bases from J, with 11 bases between. CDR1 is SGHAT and CDR2 is FQNNGV in the germline V gene.

The CDR3 sequence is CATSGQDRVGNEQFF. The CDR3 bases are TGTGCCACCAGTGGCCAGGACAGGGTGGGGAATGAGCAGTTCTTC. The V gene is TRBV24-1, the J gene TRBJ2-1, with TRBD1 matching over 8 bases. The ends lost 5 bases at V and 7 bases at J; junction bases unmatched: 9. Germline V gene sequence: CDR1 KGHDR, CDR2 SFDVKD. This CDR3 has 15 residues.

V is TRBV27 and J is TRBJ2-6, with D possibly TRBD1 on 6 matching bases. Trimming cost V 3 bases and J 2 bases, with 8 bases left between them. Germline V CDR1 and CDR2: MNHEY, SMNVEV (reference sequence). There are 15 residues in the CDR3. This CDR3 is CASSFRDTGANVLTF. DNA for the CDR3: TGTGCCAGCAGTTTCCGGGACACTGGGGCCAACGTCCTGACTTTC.

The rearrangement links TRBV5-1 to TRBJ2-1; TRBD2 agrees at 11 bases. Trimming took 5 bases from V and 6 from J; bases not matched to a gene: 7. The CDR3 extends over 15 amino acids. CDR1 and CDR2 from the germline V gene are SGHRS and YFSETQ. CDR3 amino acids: CASSYRTSGPNEQFF. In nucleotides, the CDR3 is TGCGCCAGCAGTTATAGGACTAGCGGGCCCAATGAGCAGTTCTTC.

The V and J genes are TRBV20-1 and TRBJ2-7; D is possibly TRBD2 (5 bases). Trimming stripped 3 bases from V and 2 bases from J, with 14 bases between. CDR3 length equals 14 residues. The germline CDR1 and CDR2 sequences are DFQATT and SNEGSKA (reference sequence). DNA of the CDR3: TGCAGTGCTAGGAGGGTCTCCGCACCCTACGAGCAGTACTTC. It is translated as CSARRVSAPYEQYF.